This T cell receptor (beta chain) came from a study of cytomegalovirus exposure and HLA in healthy donors. The PCR ran on 60 Vbeta and 13 Jbeta primers. TCRdb keeps only in-frame clones here, not all; method: immunoSEQ multiplex PCR. This sample has over 150,000 clones, with about 69% found just once. Germline V gene data show CDR1 as GTSNPN and CDR2 as SVGIG (reference sequence). The CDR3 spans 16 residues. With 0 bases clipped from V and 3 bases from J, the junction kept 7 bases outside the gene matches. This clone has more than one count but fewer than ten. The chain combines TRBV30 with TRBJ2-2; 7 nucleotides match TRBD2. The sequencing input was PBMCs. The receptor was isolated from a man aged 25-40 years in good health and CMV-seropositive. CDR3 nucleotides: TGTGCCTGGAGTGTCCCGACTAGCCTTCACACCGGGGAGCTGTTTTTT. Its protein is CAWSVPTSLHTGELFF.